This TCR beta chain appears in the sequencing data of a study of blood T cell repertoires in COVID-19. Overall study context: Collection of acute and convalescent COVID-19 samples took place in the United States, Italy and Spain. Sources were T cells, B-cell-depleted T cells, or PBMCs; the material itself was cDNA or gDNA.

Generated by immunoSEQ multiplex PCR, the TCRdb table keeps only in-frame clones and is missing some. The profile covers tens of thousands of clones, with 75% to 90% appearing a single time and roughly 14% taken by the ten largest. The clonotype originates from a human donor with acute or convalescent COVID-19. The donor label of this sample is uncertain. The sequenced sample was peripheral blood.

The CDR3 bases are TGTGCCACCAGTGATCCCGAAAGAGGGTACGAGGGCTACACCTTC. Residues: CATSDPERGYEGYTF. This chain joins TRBV24-1 and TRBJ1-2; D remains unclear. The CDR3 extends over 15 amino acids. V lost 3 bases and J 8 bases, leaving 18 bases between the germline ends. The germline gives CDR1 KGHDR, CDR2 SFDVKD.